This TCR beta chain was sequenced for a study of OX40 agonist ivuxolimab in advanced cancers. The wider study: Ivuxolimab, which patients received intravenously every 2 weeks, was dosed at 0.01 to 10 mg/kg. Age averaged 60 years (range roughly 20 to 90), and around 78% were male. Of the participants, around 39% had some prior anti-PD-1, anti-PD-L1 or anti-CTLA-4 therapy, which was allowed. General study findings and limits: The investigators did not determine what antigen specificity the expanded peripheral T cells had.

Clones were read by immunoSEQ multiplex PCR, and TCRdb kept only the in-frame ones, dropping some. This sample has around 100,000 clones; around 90% occur once, and the top ten carry approximately 0.55%. With regard to this clone: Its antigen is currently unknown.

Germline V CDR1 and CDR2: LNHDA, SQIVND (reference sequence). The CDR3 has 14 residues. V lost 3 bases and J 2 bases, leaving 8 bases between the germline ends. The TCR comes from an adult with an advanced solid tumor such as melanoma, head and neck, liver or kidney cancer. The starting material was CD4+ or CD8+ T cells sorted from blood, obtained in a trial of the OX40 agonist ivuxolimab. V gene TRBV19 combines with J gene TRBJ2-4, with D possibly matching TRBD2 (5 bases). CDR3 amino acids: CASSIPGTKNIQYF. The CDR3 nucleotides are TGTGCCAGTAGTATTCCGGGGACCAAAAACATTCAGTACTTC.